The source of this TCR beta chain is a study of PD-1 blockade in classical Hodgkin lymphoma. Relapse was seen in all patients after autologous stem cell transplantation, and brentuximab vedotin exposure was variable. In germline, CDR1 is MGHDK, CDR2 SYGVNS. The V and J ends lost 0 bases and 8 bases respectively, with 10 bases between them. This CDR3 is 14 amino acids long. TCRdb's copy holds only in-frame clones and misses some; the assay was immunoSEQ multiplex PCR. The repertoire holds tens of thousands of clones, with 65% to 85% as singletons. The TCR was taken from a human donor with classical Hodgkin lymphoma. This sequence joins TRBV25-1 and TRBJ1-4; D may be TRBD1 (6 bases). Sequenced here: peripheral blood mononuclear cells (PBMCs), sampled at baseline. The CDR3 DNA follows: TGTGCCAGCAGTGAATACAGGGGACACGAAAAACTGTTTTTT. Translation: CASSEYRGHEKLFF.